Listed below are T cell receptor beta chains from one sample, sequenced in a study of siplizumab effects on memory and regulatory T cells. Sequencing used immunoSEQ multiplex PCR; TCRdb keeps in-frame clones, though not all of them. This sample carries over 100,000 clones, around 93% of them seen once, and the ten largest clones take over 0.15%. The sample consisted of non-Treg CD4+ T cells sorted from blood. The source is a human donor in good health. The CDR3 runs from the conserved cysteine through the conserved F or W. Fields, in order: D gene, V gene, J gene, clone size, CDR3 DNA, CDR3 protein. D genes are given only for firm matches. Clone size is shown for a subset of rows, as once, few, many or a class of expanded clone.

D: TRBD2
V: TRBV11-2
J: TRBJ2-7
size: NA
DNA: TGTGCCAGCAGCCAGCTAGCGGGGGCCCCCTGGGAGCAGTACTTC
CDR3: CASSQLAGAPWEQYF

D: NA
V: TRBV15
J: TRBJ2-5
size: NA
DNA: TGTGCCACCAGCAGAGATCGTCCAGGGGTAGAGACCCAGTACTTC
CDR3: CATSRDRPGVETQYF

D: TRBD1
V: TRBV27
J: TRBJ1-1
size: NA
DNA: TGTGCCAGCAGTCCCCAGACAGGGCTGAACACTGAAGCTTTCTTT
CDR3: CASSPQTGLNTEAFF

D: NA
V: TRBV6-1
J: TRBJ1-5
size: NA
DNA: TGTGCCAGCACCTTCAGCAGTGGGGCGGAGCAGCCCCAGCATTTT
CDR3: CASTFSSGAEQPQHF

D: NA
V: TRBV5-1
J: TRBJ2-5
size: NA
DNA: TGCGCCAGCAGCTCTCAAGAGACCCAGTACTTC
CDR3: CASSSQETQYF

D: TRBD1
V: TRBV11-2
J: TRBJ1-5
size: NA
DNA: TGTGCCAGCAGCTTGGGGACAGGGTCGCAGGGGAGCAATCAGCCCCAGCATTTT
CDR3: CASSLGTGSQGSNQPQHF

D: NA
V: TRBV29-1
J: TRBJ1-3
size: NA
DNA: TGCAGCGTAGGGACCGTTGCTGGAAACACCATATATTTT
CDR3: CSVGTVAGNTIYF

D: TRBD1
V: TRBV5-4
J: TRBJ1-2
size: NA
DNA: TGTGCCAGCAGCGAAACCGGGACAGACTATGGCTACACCTTC
CDR3: CASSETGTDYGYTF

D: NA
V: TRBV6-5
J: TRBJ2-5
size: NA
DNA: TGTGCCAGCAGAGATCAAGAGACCCAGTACTTC
CDR3: CASRDQETQYF

D: TRBD1
V: TRBV5-5
J: TRBJ1-5
size: NA
DNA: TGTGCCAGCAGCGCCCGGGACAGGGGTCAGCCCCAGCATTTT
CDR3: CASSARDRGQPQHF

D: NA
V: TRBV9
J: TRBJ2-3
size: once
DNA: TGTGCCAGCAGCGTAGCCCGGGCAGATACGCAGTATTTT
CDR3: CASSVARADTQYF

D: NA
V: TRBV18
J: TRBJ2-3
size: NA
DNA: TGTGCCAGCTCACCCCTTGCAGGCACAGATACGCAGTATTTT
CDR3: CASSPLAGTDTQYF

D: TRBD2
V: TRBV6-5
J: TRBJ2-1
size: NA
DNA: TGTGCCAGCAGGAAGGGACTAGCTTACAATGAGCAGTTCTTC
CDR3: CASRKGLAYNEQFF

D: NA
V: TRBV11-2
J: TRBJ1-5
size: NA
DNA: TGTGCCAGCAGCTTAGACATACTCAATCAGCCCCAGCATTTT
CDR3: CASSLDILNQPQHF

D: TRBD1
V: TRBV9
J: TRBJ2-4
size: NA
DNA: TGTGCCAGCAGCGTAGTTGGGACAGGGGGCATTCAGTACTTC
CDR3: CASSVVGTGGIQYF

D: NA
V: TRBV28
J: TRBJ1-2
size: NA
DNA: TGTGCCAGCAGCCACACGAGGGGGGGCGGCTATGGCTACACCTTC
CDR3: CASSHTRGGGYGYTF

D: TRBD1
V: TRBV30
J: TRBJ1-4
size: NA
DNA: TGTGCCTGGAGTCCGACAGGGACTAATGAAAAACTGTTTTTT
CDR3: CAWSPTGTNEKLFF

D: NA
V: TRBV27
J: TRBJ2-2
size: NA
DNA: TGTGCCAGCAGTTTATATCGGAACACCGGGGAGCTGTTTTTT
CDR3: CASSLYRNTGELFF

D: NA
V: TRBV4-1
J: TRBJ2-3
size: once
DNA: TGCGCCAGCAGCCAACCCGGCAGGGCGTTGGCAGATACGCAGTATTTT
CDR3: CASSQPGRALADTQYF

D: TRBD2
V: TRBV7-6
J: TRBJ2-3
size: NA
DNA: TGTGCCAGCGCGGGCGGGGGGGCGACAGATACGCAGTATTTT
CDR3: CASAGGGATDTQYF

D: TRBD2
V: TRBV10-3
J: TRBJ2-5
size: NA
DNA: TGTGCCATCAGTGAGAGACTAGCGGAACAAGAGACCCAGTACTTC
CDR3: CAISERLAEQETQYF

D: TRBD1
V: TRBV6-5
J: TRBJ1-4
size: NA
DNA: TGTGCCAGCGCCACCCGGACAGGGAATGATGAAAAACTGTTTTTT
CDR3: CASATRTGNDEKLFF

D: NA
V: TRBV10-3
J: TRBJ1-6
size: NA
DNA: TGTGCCATCAGTGAGATAACGGGTTCACCCCTCCACTTT
CDR3: CAISEITGSPLHF

D: NA
V: TRBV5-4
J: TRBJ1-6
size: NA
DNA: TGTGCCAGCATGGGGAGGCCAAGCTCCTATAATTCACCCCTCCACTTT
CDR3: CASMGRPSSYNSPLHF

D: NA
V: TRBV19
J: TRBJ2-1
size: NA
DNA: TGTGCCAGTAGGGGGGTTGGGCTCAATGAGCAGTTCTTC
CDR3: CASRGVGLNEQFF

D: TRBD1
V: TRBV2
J: TRBJ1-1
size: NA
DNA: TGTGCCAGCATTTCCTGGGCCAGGGGGTCGAACACTGAAGCTTTCTTT
CDR3: CASISWARGSNTEAFF

D: NA
V: TRBV28
J: TRBJ2-7
size: NA
DNA: TGTGCCAGCGTAGACCGTAGCTCCTACGAGCAGTACTTC
CDR3: CASVDRSSYEQYF

D: NA
V: TRBV11-3
J: TRBJ1-1
size: NA
DNA: TGTGCCAGCAGCTTAGAAGGCAGAGAAGCTTTCTTT
CDR3: CASSLEGREAFF

D: NA
V: TRBV2
J: TRBJ1-5
size: NA
DNA: TGTGCCAGCAGTGAACGCTCAGGGGTTCAGCCCCAGCATTTT
CDR3: CASSERSGVQPQHF

D: NA
V: TRBV6-6
J: TRBJ2-7
size: NA
DNA: TGTGCCAGCCGTCGGGGTTTTGGGGAGGAGCAGTACTTC
CDR3: CASRRGFGEEQYF

D: TRBD1
V: TRBV6-5
J: TRBJ1-2
size: NA
DNA: TGTGCCAGCAGTAACCTCGGGACAGTCTATGGCTACACCTTC
CDR3: CASSNLGTVYGYTF

D: NA
V: TRBV11-2
J: TRBJ1-3
size: NA
DNA: TGTGCCAGCAGCTTCGATCGGGTACGGGCTGGAAACACCATATATTTT
CDR3: CASSFDRVRAGNTIYF

D: NA
V: TRBV18
J: TRBJ2-3
size: NA
DNA: TGTGCCAGCTCACTTCAAGGGGGCACAGATACGCAGTATTTT
CDR3: CASSLQGGTDTQYF

D: NA
V: TRBV7-3
J: TRBJ2-7
size: NA
DNA: TGTGCCAGCAGCTTAAGCGGGCAGACCCCCTACGAGCAGTACTTC
CDR3: CASSLSGQTPYEQYF

D: NA
V: TRBV5-6
J: TRBJ1-2
size: once
DNA: TGTGCCAGCAGCTTGGGCCAGGGTATGGATGGCTACACCTTC
CDR3: CASSLGQGMDGYTF

D: NA
V: TRBV12-5
J: TRBJ1-4
size: NA
DNA: TGTGCTAGTGGTTTGGGGCAGGTTTCTGGAAAACTGTTTTTT
CDR3: CASGLGQVSGKLFF